This TCR beta chain was retrieved from a study of blood T cell repertoires in COVID-19. V was pared by 5 bases and J by 7 bases, with 19 bases between. This CDR3 contains 16 residues. Clones were read by immunoSEQ multiplex PCR, and TCRdb kept only the in-frame ones, dropping some. Of some 120,000 clones listed, 88% are singletons. Sequencing was performed on peripheral blood. This sequence originates from a human donor in a cohort sampled during active COVID-19. The rearrangement uses TRBV5-3 and TRBJ1-6; no clear D. TRBV5-3 is noted as an ORF with a role that remains uncertain. The CDR3 DNA reads TGTGCCAGAAGGCAACAGCCGTTCCCTTTAAATTCACCCCTCCACTTT. Protein sequence: CARRQQPFPLNSPLHF.